This note documents a single T cell receptor beta chain sequence. Authors' data handling: Estimates of nucleated cell counts were drawn from the amplification of reference gene primers. Data came from immunoSEQ multiplex PCR; TCRdb stores just in-frame clones and leaves some out. V, J and clone size derive from that table, while D and trimming were established from the DNA sequence. The sample lists about 110,000 clones, less than 85% seen once, with almost 4.5% in the top ten. V dropped 6 bases and J dropped 3; count of bases not matched to a gene: 9. The length of the CDR3 is 15 residues. Germline V lookup: CDR1 SQVTM, CDR2 ANQGSEA. This record belongs to a study of blood T cell repertoires in COVID-19.

The clonotype comes from a human donor in a cohort sampled during active or convalescent COVID-19. The sequenced sample consisted of peripheral blood. V gene TRBV29-1 combines with J gene TRBJ2-3, with TRBD2 matching over 10 bases. CDR3 loop: CSVLIAGGRTDTQYF. The DNA for the CDR3 is TGCAGCGTCCTGATAGCGGGAGGACGGACAGATACGCAGTATTTT.